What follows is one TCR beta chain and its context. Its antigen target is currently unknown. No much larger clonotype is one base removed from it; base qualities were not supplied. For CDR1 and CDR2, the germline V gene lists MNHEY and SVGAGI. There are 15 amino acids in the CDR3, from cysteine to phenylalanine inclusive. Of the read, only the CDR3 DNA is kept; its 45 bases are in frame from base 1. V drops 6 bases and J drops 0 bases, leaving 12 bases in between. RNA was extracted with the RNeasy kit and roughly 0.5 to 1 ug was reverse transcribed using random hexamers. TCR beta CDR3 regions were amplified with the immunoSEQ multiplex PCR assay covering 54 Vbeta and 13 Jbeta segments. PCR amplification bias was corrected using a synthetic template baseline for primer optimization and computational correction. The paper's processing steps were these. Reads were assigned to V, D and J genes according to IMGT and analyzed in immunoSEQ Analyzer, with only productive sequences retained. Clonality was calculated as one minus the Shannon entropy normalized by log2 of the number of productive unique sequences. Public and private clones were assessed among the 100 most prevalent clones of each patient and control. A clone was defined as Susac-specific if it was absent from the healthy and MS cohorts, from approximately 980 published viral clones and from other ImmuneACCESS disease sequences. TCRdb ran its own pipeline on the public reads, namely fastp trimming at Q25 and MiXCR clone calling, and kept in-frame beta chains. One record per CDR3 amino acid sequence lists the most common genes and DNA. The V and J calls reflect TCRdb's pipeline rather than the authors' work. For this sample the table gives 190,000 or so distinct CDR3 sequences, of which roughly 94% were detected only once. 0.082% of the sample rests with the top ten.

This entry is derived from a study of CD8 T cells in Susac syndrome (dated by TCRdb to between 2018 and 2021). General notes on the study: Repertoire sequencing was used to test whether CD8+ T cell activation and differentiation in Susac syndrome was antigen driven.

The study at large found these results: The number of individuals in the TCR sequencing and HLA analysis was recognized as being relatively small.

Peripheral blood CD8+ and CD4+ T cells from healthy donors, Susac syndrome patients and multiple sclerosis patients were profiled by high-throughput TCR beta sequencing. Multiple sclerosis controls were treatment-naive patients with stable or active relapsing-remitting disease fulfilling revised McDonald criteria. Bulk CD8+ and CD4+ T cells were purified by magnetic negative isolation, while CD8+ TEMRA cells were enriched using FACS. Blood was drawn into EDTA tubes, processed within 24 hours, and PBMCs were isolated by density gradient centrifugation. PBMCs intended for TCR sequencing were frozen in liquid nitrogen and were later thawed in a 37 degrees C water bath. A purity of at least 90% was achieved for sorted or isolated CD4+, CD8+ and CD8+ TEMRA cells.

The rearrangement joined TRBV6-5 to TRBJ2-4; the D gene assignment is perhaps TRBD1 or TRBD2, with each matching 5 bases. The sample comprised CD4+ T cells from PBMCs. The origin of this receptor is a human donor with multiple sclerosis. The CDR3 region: CASSSGTVAKNIQYF. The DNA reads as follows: TGTGCCAGCAGCTCCGGGACGGTAGCCAAAAACATTCAGTACTTC.